The entry below describes one T cell receptor beta chain. The antigen is not known. These data come from a study of T cell responses to AZD1222 COVID-19 vaccine. Study observations and caveats: Without day 14 samples, only post-peak T cell repertoires were studied. Clonal diversity may have been underestimated in mostly white British donors. A reported finding is that nearly half of spike-specific TCRs target unmutated variant regions.

Sequenced by immunoSEQ multiplex PCR; TCRdb stores in-frame clones only, minus some. The table shows some 74,000 clones, with approximately 90% occurring only once. Both about-4-week and about-12-week second-dose recipients were combined. The TCR sequence derives from an adult who received the AZD1222 COVID-19 vaccine. Source: peripheral blood, taken 28 days after the second AZD1222 dose.

As DNA, the CDR3 is TGTGCCAGCAGCTGGACCGATGGAAACACCATATATTTT. Its translation is CASSWTDGNTIYF. The gene calls are TRBV7-8 and TRBJ1-3; D is unresolved. This CDR3 contains 13 residues. Trimming took 4 bases from V and 3 from J, leaving 7 bases between them. In germline, CDR1 is SGHVS, CDR2 FQNEAQ.